The 18 T cell receptor beta chains in this list originate from one sample, sequenced in a study of blood T cell repertoires in COVID-19. Only in-frame clones appear in the TCRdb table, and some are missing; sequencing was by immunoSEQ multiplex PCR. The table lists over 85,000 clones, roughly 87% of them singletons. Specimen: peripheral blood. These receptors were obtained from a man in his 60s with acute or convalescent COVID-19.

This sequence joins TRBV19 and TRBJ2-7, with a possible D match to TRBD1 (6 bases). V was shortened by 1 base and J by 0 bases, with 10 bases between the two germline ends. The CDR3 sequence is 15 residues long. Germline assignment: CDR1 LNHDA and CDR2 SQIVND (reference sequence). CDR3 sequence (DNA): TGTGCCAGTAGTATAGGGGGACACAGCTCCTACGAGCAGTACTTC. The encoded protein is CASSIGGHSSYEQYF.

The CDR3 DNA is TGCGCCAGCAGCTGGACCTCGGGACAGGGTAGGACTGAAGCTTTCTTT. Translation gives CASSWTSGQGRTEAFF. The chain employs TRBV5-1 and TRBJ1-1; 9 bases fit TRBD1. Germline assignment: CDR1 SGHRS and CDR2 YFSETQ. Germline trimming cut 3 bases from V and 5 bases from J; bases unmatched to any gene: 11. This CDR3 region has 16 residues.

The chain couples TRBV18 to TRBJ1-4; D is uncertain. The germline V gene encodes CDR1 KGHSH and CDR2 LQKENI. The CDR3 totals 13 residues. V was shortened by 5 bases and J by 8 bases, with 12 bases between the two germline ends. CDR3: CASSEGVGEKLFF. Written as DNA, the CDR3 is TGTGCCAGCTCAGAGGGAGTGGGAGAAAAACTGTTTTTT.

This sequence joins TRBV7-2 and TRBJ2-3; D perhaps matches TRBD2 (6 bases). The CDR3 length is 15 residues. V gave up 4 bases and J gave up 4 bases, with 15 bases separating them. The germline CDR1 and CDR2 sequences are SGHTA and FQGNSA. Here the CDR3 reads CASSSGLAWADTQYF. CDR3 in DNA: TGTGCCAGCAGCTCGGGACTGGCTTGGGCAGATACGCAGTATTTT.

The rearrangement uses TRBV30 and TRBJ2-7, with 9 bases that match TRBD1. Germline V gene data show CDR1 as GTSNPN and CDR2 as SVGIG (reference sequence). The junction had 12 bases not matched to a gene; V was cut back by 1 base and J by 5 bases. The CDR3 is 16 amino acids. CDR3 protein: CAWSAFRDRARNEQYF. The CDR3 DNA reads as TGTGCCTGGAGTGCCTTCCGGGACAGGGCTCGCAACGAGCAGTACTTC.

This clone was seen more than once but under ten times. The CDR3: CASSYDREAFF. For the CDR3, the DNA is TGTGCCAGCAGCTACGATCGTGAAGCTTTCTTT. The chain couples TRBV28 to TRBJ1-1; no clear D gene. The CDR3 is made up of 11 amino acids. Germline-derived CDR1 and CDR2 are MDHEN and SYDVKM. Trimming took off 6 bases at V and 7 bases at J, with 9 bases between the two ends.

The chain combines TRBV19 with TRBJ1-1; no reliable D call. Trimming cost V 3 bases and J 4 bases, with 15 bases left between them. The germline CDR1 and CDR2 sequences are LNHDA and SQIVND (reference sequence). The CDR3 is 15 amino acids. CDR3 sequence reads: CASSMLRTRSTEAFF. Written as DNA, the CDR3 is TGTGCCAGTAGTATGCTCCGGACTAGGAGCACTGAAGCTTTCTTT.

V gene TRBV6-5 combines with J gene TRBJ2-5, with 7 bases matching TRBD1. J was trimmed by 5 bases and V by 8 bases; bases with no gene match: 11. Germline CDR1 MNHEY, CDR2 SVGAGI. The CDR3 covers 14 residues. CDR3 coding DNA: TGTGCCAGCCAGGGACAGACGCCGCGGGAGACCCAGTACTTC. It encodes CASQGQTPRETQYF.

The chain joins TRBV9 to TRBJ2-1; 7 bases align to TRBD2. V dropped 0 bases and J dropped 3; count of bases not matched to a gene: 6. In germline, CDR1 is SGDLS, CDR2 YYNGEE. CDR3 length equals 16 residues. Written as DNA, the CDR3 is TGTGCCAGCAGCGTAGGCAACGGGGGGAACTACAATGAGCAGTTCTTC. Encoded protein: CASSVGNGGNYNEQFF.

The V gene is TRBV6-1, the J gene TRBJ2-3; D possibly corresponds to TRBD2 (6 bases). The germline V and J ends were trimmed by 4 bases and 2 bases, with 16 bases remaining between them. The CDR3 runs 16 residues. Germline values: CDR1 MNHNS, CDR2 SASEGT. CDR3 region: CASSAWDSGFTDTQYF. DNA for the CDR3: TGTGCCAGCAGTGCATGGGACTCCGGGTTCACAGATACGCAGTATTTT.

The rearrangement joins TRBV9 to TRBJ1-6; no reliable D call. CDR3 size: 14 residues. Germline V gene lookup returns CDR1 SGDLS and CDR2 YYNGEE. V was shortened by 0 bases and J by 5 bases, with 6 bases between the two germline ends. Here the CDR3 reads CASSVGRNNSPLHF. CDR3 nucleotide sequence: TGTGCCAGCAGCGTAGGCAGAAATAATTCACCCCTCCACTTT.

The gene calls are TRBV9 and TRBJ2-5, with D unresolved. Per germline, CDR1 SGDLS and CDR2 YYNGEE. The CDR3 covers 13 residues. Trimming removed 1 base at V and 2 bases at J, with 6 bases between. Written as DNA, the CDR3 is TGTGCCAGCAGCGTACGGGTACAAGAGACCCAGTACTTC. Its translation: CASSVRVQETQYF.

This chain links TRBV9 with TRBJ1-1; no clear D. The germline gives CDR1 SGDLS, CDR2 YYNGEE. Trimming cost V 2 bases and J 4 bases, with 9 bases left between them. The CDR3 has 13 residues. The CDR3 sequence is CASSVQEGTEAFF. The CDR3 DNA is TGTGCCAGCAGCGTCCAGGAGGGCACTGAAGCTTTCTTT.

V is TRBV7-8 and J is TRBJ2-3; TRBD1 agrees at 7 bases. The CDR3 is 16 amino acids. Germline CDR1 reads SGHVS; CDR2 reads FQNEAQ. J gave up 5 bases and V 0 bases, and 8 bases lay outside the gene matches. CDR3 coding DNA: TGTGCCAGCAGCTTAGCCGGCAGGGGGAACGAAGATACGCAGTATTTT. It encodes CASSLAGRGNEDTQYF.

J is TRBJ1-1 and V is TRBV29-1; tentatively, D is TRBD1 (6 bases). V was trimmed by 1 base and J by 4 bases, leaving 16 bases between them. Germline CDR1 is SQVTM and CDR2 is ANQGSEA. The CDR3 spans 15 residues. CDR3: CSVEAGRGAGTEAFF. Written as DNA, the CDR3 is TGCAGCGTTGAAGCAGGGAGGGGGGCTGGCACTGAAGCTTTCTTT. Complete variable domain (other parts from reference TRBV29-1 and TRBJ1-1): SAVISQKPSRDICQRGTSLTIQCQVDSQVTMMFWYRQQPGQSLTLIATANQGSEATYESGFVIDKFPISRPNLTFSTLTVSNMSPEDSSIYLCSVEAGRGAGTEAFFGQGTRLTVV.

CDR3 protein: CASSLGTISYEQYF. The CDR3 region has the DNA TGTGCCAGCAGCTTGGGTACAATCTCCTACGAGCAGTACTTC. The chain employs TRBV5-4 and TRBJ2-7; D unresolved. V lost 0 bases to trimming and J lost 0 bases, with 7 bases between them. The CDR3 length is 14 residues. Germline V gives CDR1 SGHNT, CDR2 YYREEE (reference sequence).

This rearrangement joins TRBV15 to TRBJ2-7, with 9 positions matching TRBD1. With 3 bases clipped from V and 2 bases from J, the junction kept 2 bases outside the gene matches. The length of the CDR3 is 14 residues. CDR1 LNHNV and CDR2 YYDKDF come from the germline V gene (reference sequence). CDR3 sequence reads: CATSRDRGPYEQYF. The CDR3 DNA is TGTGCCACCAGCAGGGACAGGGGCCCCTACGAGCAGTACTTC.

The chain uses TRBV21-1 and TRBJ1-1. TRBV21-1 is listed as a pseudogene. The CDR3 contains 16 residues. CDR3 coding DNA: TGTGCCAGCAGCAAAGGTCACCGGGACTTGAACACTGAAGCTTTCTTT. Translation: CASSKGHRDLNTEAFF.